This T cell receptor (beta chain) came from a study of cytomegalovirus exposure and HLA in healthy donors. Points from the study as a whole: Fewer N-insertions (relative to the approximately 670-donor mean) were reportedly seen in an Asian-associated ancestry cluster in a later analysis.

The CDR3 is 14 residues long. In germline, CDR1 is SGHRS, CDR2 YFSETQ. After removal of 3 bases from V and 5 bases from J, the junction contained 3 bases not matched to a gene. Concerning this clone: The target antigen is unknown.

This PCR relied on a set of 60 Vbeta primers and 13 Jbeta primers. As processed by the authors: Roughly 73 million unique TCR beta chains, roughly 11 million of them shared, were counted by a later analysis. The data were produced by immunoSEQ multiplex PCR, yet TCRdb's version contains in-frame clones alone and is incomplete. D and trimming come from the DNA, and the V and J calls and clone size come from that table. The table lists more than 95,000 clones. Sequenced: PBMCs. This chain uses TRBV5-1 with TRBJ1-4, with 8 bases matching TRBD1. The TCR comes from a man younger than 45 in good health and CMV-seronegative. CDR3 amino acids: CASSSGTGNEKLFF. DNA for the CDR3: TGCGCCAGCAGCTCCGGGACAGGAAATGAAAAACTGTTTTTT. The full variable domain, with the rest looked up from reference TRBV5-1 and TRBJ1-4, is KAGVTQTPRYLIKTRGQQVTLSCSPISGHRSVSWYQQTPGQGLQFLFEYFSETQRNKGNFPGRFSGRQFSNSRSEMNVSTLELGDSALYLCASSSGTGNEKLFFGSGTQLSVL.